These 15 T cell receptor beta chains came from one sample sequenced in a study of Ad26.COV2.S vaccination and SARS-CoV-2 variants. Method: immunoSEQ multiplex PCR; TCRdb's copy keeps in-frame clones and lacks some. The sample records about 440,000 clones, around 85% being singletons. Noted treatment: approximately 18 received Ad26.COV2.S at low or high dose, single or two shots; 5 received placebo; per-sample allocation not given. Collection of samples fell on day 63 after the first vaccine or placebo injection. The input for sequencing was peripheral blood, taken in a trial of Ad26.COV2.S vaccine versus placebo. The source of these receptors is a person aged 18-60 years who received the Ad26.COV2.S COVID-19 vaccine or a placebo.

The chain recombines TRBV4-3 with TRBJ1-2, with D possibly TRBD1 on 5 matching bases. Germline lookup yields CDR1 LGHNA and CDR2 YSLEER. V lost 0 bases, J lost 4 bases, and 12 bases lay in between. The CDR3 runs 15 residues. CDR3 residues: CASSQDAGFAYGYTF. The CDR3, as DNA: TGCGCCAGCAGCCAAGATGCAGGGTTTGCCTATGGCTACACCTTC.

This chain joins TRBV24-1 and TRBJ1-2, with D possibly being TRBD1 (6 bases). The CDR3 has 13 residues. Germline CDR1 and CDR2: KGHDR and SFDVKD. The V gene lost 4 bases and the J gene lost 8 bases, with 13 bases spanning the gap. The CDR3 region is CATSESRGEGYTF. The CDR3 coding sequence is TGTGCCACCAGTGAATCCAGGGGTGAAGGCTACACCTTC.

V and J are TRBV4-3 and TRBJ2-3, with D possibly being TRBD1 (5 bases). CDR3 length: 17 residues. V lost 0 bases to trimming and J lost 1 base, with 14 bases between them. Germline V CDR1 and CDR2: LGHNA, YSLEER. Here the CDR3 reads CASSQDRRGDGTDTQYF. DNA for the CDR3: TGCGCCAGCAGCCAAGATCGTAGGGGCGACGGCACAGATACGCAGTATTTT.

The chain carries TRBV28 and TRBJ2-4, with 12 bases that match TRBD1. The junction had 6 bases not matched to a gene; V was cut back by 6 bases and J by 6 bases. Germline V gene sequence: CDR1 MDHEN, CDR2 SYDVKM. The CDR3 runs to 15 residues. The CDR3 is CASSPGTGGSNIQYF. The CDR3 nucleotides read TGTGCCAGCAGCCCCGGGACAGGGGGCTCAAACATTCAGTACTTC.

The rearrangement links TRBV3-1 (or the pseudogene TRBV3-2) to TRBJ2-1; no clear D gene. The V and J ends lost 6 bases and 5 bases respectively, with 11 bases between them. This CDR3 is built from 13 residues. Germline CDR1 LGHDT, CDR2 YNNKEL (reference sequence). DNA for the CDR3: TGTGCCAGCAGGAAGACGCAGAACAATGAGCAGTTCTTC. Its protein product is CASRKTQNNEQFF.

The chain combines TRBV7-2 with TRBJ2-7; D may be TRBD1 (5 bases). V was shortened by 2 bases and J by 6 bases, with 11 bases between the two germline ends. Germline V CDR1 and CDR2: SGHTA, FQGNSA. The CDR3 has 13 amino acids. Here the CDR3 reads CASSLSRAGEQYF. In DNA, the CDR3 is TGTGCCAGCAGCTTATCCAGGGCCGGCGAGCAGTACTTC.

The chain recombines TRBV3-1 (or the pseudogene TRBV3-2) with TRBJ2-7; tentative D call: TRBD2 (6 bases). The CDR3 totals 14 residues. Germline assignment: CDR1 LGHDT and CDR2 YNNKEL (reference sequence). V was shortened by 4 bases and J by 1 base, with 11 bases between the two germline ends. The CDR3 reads CASSLSGQSYEQYF. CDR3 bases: TGTGCCAGCAGCCTGAGCGGGCAATCCTACGAGCAGTACTTC.

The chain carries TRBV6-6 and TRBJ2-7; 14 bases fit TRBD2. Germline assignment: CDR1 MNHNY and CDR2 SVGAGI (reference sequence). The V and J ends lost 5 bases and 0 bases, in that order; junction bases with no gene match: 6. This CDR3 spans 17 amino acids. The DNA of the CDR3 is TGTGCCAGCAGTCCCGGGACTAGCGGGGGTAGCTCCTACGAGCAGTACTTC. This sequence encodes CASSPGTSGGSSYEQYF.

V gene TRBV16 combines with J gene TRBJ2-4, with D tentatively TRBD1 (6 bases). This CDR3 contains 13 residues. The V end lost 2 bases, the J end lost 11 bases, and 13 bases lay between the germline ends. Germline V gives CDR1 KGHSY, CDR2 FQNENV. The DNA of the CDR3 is TGTGCCAGCAGCCAACTAGGACAGTCCCTTCAGTACTTC. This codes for CASSQLGQSLQYF.

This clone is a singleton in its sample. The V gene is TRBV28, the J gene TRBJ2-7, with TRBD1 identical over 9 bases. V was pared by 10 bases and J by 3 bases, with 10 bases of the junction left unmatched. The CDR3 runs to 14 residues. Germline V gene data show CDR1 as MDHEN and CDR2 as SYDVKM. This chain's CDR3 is CATSRDREIYEQYF. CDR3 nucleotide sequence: TGTGCCACTAGCCGGGACAGGGAAATCTACGAGCAGTACTTC.

The CDR3 sequence is CASSQDQGAGTYNSPLHF. The CDR3 DNA follows: TGCGCCAGCAGCCAAGATCAAGGAGCGGGGACCTATAATTCACCCCTCCACTTT. This chain connects TRBV4-1 to TRBJ1-6, with D unresolved. Trimming took off 0 bases at V and 2 bases at J, with 14 bases between the two ends. Germline assignment: CDR1 MGHRA and CDR2 YSYEKL. The CDR3 is made up of 18 amino acids.

This CDR3 is CASSLAGRGNTIYF. CDR3 coding DNA: TGTGCCAGCAGCTTGGCAGGGAGGGGAAACACCATATATTTT. V gene TRBV5-4 combines with J gene TRBJ1-3, with D possibly TRBD1 on 5 matching bases. Per germline, CDR1 SGHNT and CDR2 YYREEE (reference sequence). V was pared by 0 bases and J by 4 bases, with 8 bases between. This CDR3 is built from 14 residues.

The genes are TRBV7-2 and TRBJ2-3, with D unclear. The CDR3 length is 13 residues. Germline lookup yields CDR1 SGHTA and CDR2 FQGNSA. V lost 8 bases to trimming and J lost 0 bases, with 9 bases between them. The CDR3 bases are TGTGCCAGCCTATTGCGTAGCACAGATACGCAGTATTTT. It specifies CASLLRSTDTQYF.

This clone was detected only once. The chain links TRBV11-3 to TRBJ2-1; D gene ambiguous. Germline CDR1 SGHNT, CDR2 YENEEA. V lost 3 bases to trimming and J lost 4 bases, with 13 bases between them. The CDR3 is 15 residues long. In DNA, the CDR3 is TGTGCCAGCAGCTTGGTCGCCAGCCGTTACAATGAGCAGTTCTTC. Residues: CASSLVASRYNEQFF. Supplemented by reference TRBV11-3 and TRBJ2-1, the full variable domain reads EAGVVQSPRYKIIEKKQPVAFWCNPISGHNTLYWYLQNLGQGPELLIRYENEEAVDDSQLPKDRFSAERLKGVDSTLKIQPAELGDSAVYLCASSLVASRYNEQFFGPGTRLTVL.

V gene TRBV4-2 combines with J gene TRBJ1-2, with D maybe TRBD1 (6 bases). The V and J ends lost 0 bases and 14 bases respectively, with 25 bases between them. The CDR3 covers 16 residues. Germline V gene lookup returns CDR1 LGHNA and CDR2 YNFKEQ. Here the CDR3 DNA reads TGTGCCAGCAGCCAAGAAGGCTCCGGGAGGGGGTCCGGTTGTACCTTC. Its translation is CASSQEGSGRGSGCTF.